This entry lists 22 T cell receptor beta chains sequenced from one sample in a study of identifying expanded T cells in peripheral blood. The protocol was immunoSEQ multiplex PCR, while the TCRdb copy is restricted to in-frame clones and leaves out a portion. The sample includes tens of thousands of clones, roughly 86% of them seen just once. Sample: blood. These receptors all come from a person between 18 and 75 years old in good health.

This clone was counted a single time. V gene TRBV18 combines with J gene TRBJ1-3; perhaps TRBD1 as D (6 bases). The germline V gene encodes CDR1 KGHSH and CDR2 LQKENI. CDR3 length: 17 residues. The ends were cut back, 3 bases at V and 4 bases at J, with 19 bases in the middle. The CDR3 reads CASSPSGLGTSGNTIYF. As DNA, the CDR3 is TGTGCCAGCTCACCGAGCGGTTTAGGGACATCAGGAAACACCATATATTTT. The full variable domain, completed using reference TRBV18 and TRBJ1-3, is NAGVMQNPRHLVRRRGQEARLRCSPMKGHSHVYWYRQLPEEGLKFMVYLQKENIIDESGMPKERFSAEFPKEGPSILRIQQVVRGDSAAYFCASSPSGLGTSGNTIYFGEGSWLTVV.

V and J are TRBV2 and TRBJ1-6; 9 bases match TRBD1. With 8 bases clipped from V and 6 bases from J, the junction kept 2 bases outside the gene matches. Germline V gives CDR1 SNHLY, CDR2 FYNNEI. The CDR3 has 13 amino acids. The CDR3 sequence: CASSGQGNSPLHF. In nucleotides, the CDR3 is TGTGCCAGCTCGGGACAGGGTAATTCACCCCTCCACTTT.

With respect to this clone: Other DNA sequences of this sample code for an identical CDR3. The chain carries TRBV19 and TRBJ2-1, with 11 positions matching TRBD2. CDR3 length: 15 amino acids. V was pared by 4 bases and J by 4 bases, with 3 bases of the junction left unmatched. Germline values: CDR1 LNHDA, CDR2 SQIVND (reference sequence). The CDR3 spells CASSTLAGGYNEQFF. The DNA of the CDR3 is TGTGCCAGTAGTACGTTAGCGGGGGGGTACAATGAGCAGTTCTTC.

DNA of the CDR3: TGTGCCAGCAGTCCTTCCTCAGGGACTGAAGCTTTCTTT. Its protein is CASSPSSGTEAFF. The chain recombines TRBV6-5 with TRBJ1-1; possible D gene TRBD1, 5 bases. The V gene's germline CDR1 is MNHEY and CDR2 SVGAGI. The CDR3 extends over 13 amino acids. The ends were cut back, 5 bases at V and 5 bases at J, with 12 bases in the middle.

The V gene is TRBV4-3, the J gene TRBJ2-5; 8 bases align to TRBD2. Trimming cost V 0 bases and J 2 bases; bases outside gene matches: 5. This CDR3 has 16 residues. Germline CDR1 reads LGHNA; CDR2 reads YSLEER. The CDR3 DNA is TGCGCCAGCAGCCAAGACGGTACGGGAGGGCAAGAGACCCAGTACTTC. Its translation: CASSQDGTGGQETQYF.

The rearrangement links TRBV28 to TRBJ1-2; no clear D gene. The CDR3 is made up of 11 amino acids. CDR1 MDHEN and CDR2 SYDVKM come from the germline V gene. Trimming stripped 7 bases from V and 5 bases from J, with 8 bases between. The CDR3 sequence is CASNTLYGYTF. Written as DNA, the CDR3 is TGTGCCAGCAACACCCTGTATGGCTACACCTTC.

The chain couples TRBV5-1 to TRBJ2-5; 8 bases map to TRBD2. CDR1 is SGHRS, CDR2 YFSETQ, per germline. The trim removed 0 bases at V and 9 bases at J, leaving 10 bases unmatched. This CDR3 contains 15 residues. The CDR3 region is CASSLVEDPGGAQYF. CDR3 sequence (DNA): TGCGCCAGCAGCTTGGTTGAGGACCCGGGGGGGGCCCAGTACTTC.

CDR3 bases: TGTGCCAGCAGCGTAGCTCCCCCCCTAGCGGGCGACGGGAGGAATGAGCAGTTCTTC. Amino acids: CASSVAPPLAGDGRNEQFF. The V call is TRBV9, the J call TRBJ2-1, with 8 bases aligning to TRBD2. Germline V gene data show CDR1 as SGDLS and CDR2 as YYNGEE. The CDR3 contains 19 residues. Trimming cost V 0 bases and J 7 bases; bases outside gene matches: 18.

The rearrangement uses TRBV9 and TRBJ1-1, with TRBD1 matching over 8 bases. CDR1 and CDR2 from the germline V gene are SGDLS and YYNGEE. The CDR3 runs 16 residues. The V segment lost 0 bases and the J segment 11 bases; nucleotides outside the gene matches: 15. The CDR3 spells CASSVDNSDRVVRAFF. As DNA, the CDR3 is TGTGCCAGCAGCGTAGACAACTCGGACAGGGTTGTTAGGGCTTTCTTT.

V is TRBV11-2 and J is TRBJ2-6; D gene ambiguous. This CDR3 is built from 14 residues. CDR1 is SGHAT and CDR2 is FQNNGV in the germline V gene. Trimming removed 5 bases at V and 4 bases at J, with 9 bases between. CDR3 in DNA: TGTGCCAGCAGCGCCCCGTCCGGGGCCAACGTCCTGACTTTC. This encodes CASSAPSGANVLTF.

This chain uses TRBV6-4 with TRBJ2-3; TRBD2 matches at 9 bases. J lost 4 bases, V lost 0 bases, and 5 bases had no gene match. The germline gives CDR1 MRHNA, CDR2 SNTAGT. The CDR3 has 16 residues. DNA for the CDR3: TGTGCCAGCAGTGACTCGAGTTCTAGCGGGGCAGATACGCAGTATTTT. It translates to CASSDSSSSGADTQYF.

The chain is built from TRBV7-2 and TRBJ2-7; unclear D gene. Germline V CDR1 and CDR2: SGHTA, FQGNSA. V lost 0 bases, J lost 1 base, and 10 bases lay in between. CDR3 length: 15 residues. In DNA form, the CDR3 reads TGTGCCAGCAGCTTAGCTCTTGGGTATTCCTACGAGCAGTACTTC. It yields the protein CASSLALGYSYEQYF.

CDR3 region: CASSQGRTSGSYEQYF. CDR3 nucleotides: TGCGCCAGCAGCCAAGGTAGGACTAGCGGTTCCTACGAGCAGTACTTC. The gene calls are TRBV4-1 and TRBJ2-7; 10 bases match TRBD2. V shed 1 base and J 1 base; nucleotides not matched to a gene: 4. Per the germline V gene, CDR1 is MGHRA and CDR2 is YSYEKL. The CDR3 runs to 16 residues.

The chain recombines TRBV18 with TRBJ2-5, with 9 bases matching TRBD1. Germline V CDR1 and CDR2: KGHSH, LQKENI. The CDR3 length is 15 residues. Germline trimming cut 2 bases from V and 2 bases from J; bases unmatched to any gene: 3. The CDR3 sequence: CASSPYGTGQETQYF. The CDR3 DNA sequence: TGTGCCAGCTCACCATATGGGACAGGGCAAGAGACCCAGTACTTC.

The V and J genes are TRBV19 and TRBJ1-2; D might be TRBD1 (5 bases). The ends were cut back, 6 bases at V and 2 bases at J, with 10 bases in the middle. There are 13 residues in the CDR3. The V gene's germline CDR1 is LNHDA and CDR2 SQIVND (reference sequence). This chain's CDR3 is CASSPRENYGYTF. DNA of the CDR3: TGTGCCAGTAGCCCCAGGGAGAACTATGGCTACACCTTC.

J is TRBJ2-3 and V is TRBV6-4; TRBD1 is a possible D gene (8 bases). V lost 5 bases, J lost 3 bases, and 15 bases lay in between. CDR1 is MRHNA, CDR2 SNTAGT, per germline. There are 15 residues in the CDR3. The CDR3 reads CASSSGTGFTDTQYF. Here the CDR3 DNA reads TGTGCCAGCAGTAGCGGGACAGGATTTACAGATACGCAGTATTTT.

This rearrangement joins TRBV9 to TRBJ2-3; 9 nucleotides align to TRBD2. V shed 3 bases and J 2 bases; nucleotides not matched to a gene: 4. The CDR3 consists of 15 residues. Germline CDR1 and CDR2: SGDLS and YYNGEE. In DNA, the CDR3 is TGTGCCAGCAGCGAGCGGGGGGCTTTCACAGATACGCAGTATTTT. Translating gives CASSERGAFTDTQYF.

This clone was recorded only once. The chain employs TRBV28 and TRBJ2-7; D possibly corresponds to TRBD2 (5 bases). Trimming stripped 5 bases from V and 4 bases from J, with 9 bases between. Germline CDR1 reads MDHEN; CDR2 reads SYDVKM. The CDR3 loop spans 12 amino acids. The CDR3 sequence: CASSTPGYEQYF. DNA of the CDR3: TGTGCCAGCAGTACCCCGGGGTACGAGCAGTACTTC.

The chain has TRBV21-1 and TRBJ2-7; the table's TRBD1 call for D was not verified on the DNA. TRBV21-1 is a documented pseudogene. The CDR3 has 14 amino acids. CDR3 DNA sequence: TGTGCCAGCAGCAAAAGTCTCAGGGTTTACGAGCAGTACTTC. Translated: CASSKSLRVYEQYF.

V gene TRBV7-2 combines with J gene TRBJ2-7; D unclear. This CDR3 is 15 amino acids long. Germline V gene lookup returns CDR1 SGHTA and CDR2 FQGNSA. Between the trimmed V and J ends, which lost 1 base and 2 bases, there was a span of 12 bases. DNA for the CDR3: TGTGCCAGCAGCTTAGTGTCGGCTAGAGCCTACGAGCAGTACTTC. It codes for CASSLVSARAYEQYF.

The CDR3 region is CASSLDRGLNSPLHF. CDR3 DNA: TGTGCCAGCAGTCTGGACAGGGGGCTTAATTCACCCCTCCACTTT. The chain combines TRBV11-2 with TRBJ1-6; the match to TRBD1 covers 11 bases. CDR3 length: 15 amino acids. The germline V gene has CDR1 SGHAT and CDR2 FQNNGV. The trim removed 6 bases at V and 6 bases at J, leaving 4 bases unmatched.

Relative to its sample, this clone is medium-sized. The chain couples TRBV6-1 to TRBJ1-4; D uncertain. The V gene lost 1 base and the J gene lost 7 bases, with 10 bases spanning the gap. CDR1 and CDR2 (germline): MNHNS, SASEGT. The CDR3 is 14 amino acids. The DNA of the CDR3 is TGTGCCAGCAGTGAAGTGGCAGACTTTGAAAAACTGTTTTTT. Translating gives CASSEVADFEKLFF.